Following are 9 T cell receptor beta chains from one sample sequenced in a study of blood T cell repertoires in COVID-19. Clones were read by immunoSEQ multiplex PCR, and TCRdb kept only the in-frame ones, dropping some. The sample consists of more than 14,000 clones, approximately 86% of them appearing once. Sequenced: peripheral blood. These receptors were obtained from a human donor in a cohort sampled during active COVID-19.

The chain combines TRBV6-1 with TRBJ1-5, with TRBD1 as a possible D gene (6 bases). Germline CDR1 MNHNS, CDR2 SASEGT. This CDR3 region has 17 residues. Trimming removed 4 bases at V and 0 bases at J, with 16 bases between. The CDR3: CASSVKTGPASNQPQHF. The CDR3 DNA is TGTGCCAGCAGTGTAAAAACAGGGCCCGCTAGCAATCAGCCCCAGCATTTT.

V gene TRBV3-1 (or the pseudogene TRBV3-2) combines with J gene TRBJ2-1; weak D call: TRBD2 (7 bases). This CDR3 has 16 amino acids. Germline loops: CDR1 LGHDT, CDR2 YNNKEL (reference sequence). Trimming pared 4 bases from V and 6 bases from J, leaving 19 bases between. CDR3 in amino acids: CASSLSVGGAINEQFF. Here the CDR3 DNA reads TGTGCCAGCAGCCTGTCTGTTGGGGGGGCGATCAATGAGCAGTTCTTC.

This clone came up once. This chain links TRBV6-2 or TRBV6-3 with TRBJ2-1, with TRBD1 identical over 10 bases. In germline, CDR1 is MNHEY, CDR2 SVGEGT. V shed 7 bases, J shed 6 bases, and the junction held 12 bases outside the gene matches. CDR3 size: 16 residues. Here the CDR3 DNA reads TGTGCCAGCACCCCTTTGTTGGGGGACAGGGGCAATGAGCAGTTCTTC. Its translation: CASTPLLGDRGNEQFF.

V and J are TRBV4-3 and TRBJ2-2; D possibly corresponds to TRBD2 (5 bases). Trimming took 3 bases from V and 7 from J, leaving 21 bases between them. The CDR3 length is 17 residues. Per the germline V gene, CDR1 is LGHNA and CDR2 is YSLEER. The CDR3 reads CASSQDVRTRVVGELFF. The CDR3 nucleotides are TGCGCCAGCAGCCAGGATGTGCGGACGAGGGTGGTCGGGGAGCTGTTTTTT.

The gene calls are TRBV5-1 and TRBJ2-1; a possible D gene is TRBD1 (6 bases). Germline V gene sequence: CDR1 SGHRS, CDR2 YFSETQ. The CDR3 loop spans 15 amino acids. Trimming shortened V by 0 bases and J by 0 bases, and 7 bases separated the two germline ends. CDR3 protein: CASSLVQGSYNEQFF. The CDR3 bases are TGCGCCAGCAGCTTGGTACAGGGCTCCTACAATGAGCAGTTCTTC.

This clone has more than one count but fewer than ten. This rearrangement joins TRBV5-6 to TRBJ1-1; D unresolved. Trimming left V 2 bases short and J 4 bases short, with 18 bases between. Germline V gives CDR1 SGHDT, CDR2 YYEEEE. The CDR3 sequence is 16 residues long. CDR3 protein: CASSFSPAEFSTEAFF. The CDR3 DNA is TGTGCCAGCAGCTTCTCCCCTGCGGAGTTTAGCACTGAAGCTTTCTTT.

This sequence joins TRBV29-1 and TRBJ2-2; D gene ambiguous. The CDR3 contains 14 residues. Germline V lookup: CDR1 SQVTM, CDR2 ANQGSEA. Trimming took off 0 bases at V and 5 bases at J, with 10 bases between the two ends. CDR3: CSVEDSLGTGELFF. For the CDR3, the DNA is TGCAGCGTTGAAGATTCGCTAGGTACCGGGGAGCTGTTTTTT.

J is TRBJ2-1 and V is TRBV10-3; 9 positions agree with TRBD2. Trimming at V came to 3 bases and at J to 10 bases, leaving 10 bases not matched to a gene. This CDR3 is 15 amino acids long. Germline loops: CDR1 ENHRY, CDR2 SYGVKD. The CDR3 region has the DNA TGTGCCATCAGTGATCAGGCGGGGGGGCCGCGGGAGCAGTTCTTC. This codes for CAISDQAGGPREQFF.

V usage is TRBV10-3 and J usage is TRBJ1-1; no reliable D call. This CDR3 comprises 15 residues. Germline CDR1 and CDR2: ENHRY and SYGVKD. The ends were cut back, 0 bases at V and 5 bases at J, with 13 bases in the middle. The CDR3 coding sequence is TGTGCCATCAGTGAGTCGGCCGGGAGAGGGACTGAAGCTTTCTTT. Its translation: CAISESAGRGTEAFF.